These 24 T cell receptor beta chains were all obtained from the same sample, sequenced in a study of T cells in narcolepsy. Clones were sequenced by immunoSEQ multiplex PCR, and TCRdb holds only the in-frame ones, with some missing. The data contain tens of thousands of clones, around 90% of them seen just once; the ten biggest clones take up about 0.8%. The sequencing input was CD45RA- memory CD4+ T cells from PBMCs. The origin of the receptors is a human donor with narcolepsy.

The chain carries TRBV28 and TRBJ2-2; 9 nucleotides align to TRBD1. Germline loops: CDR1 MDHEN, CDR2 SYDVKM. V shed 8 bases, J shed 1 base, and the junction held 8 bases outside the gene matches. The CDR3 runs 16 residues. In DNA, the CDR3 is TGTGCCAGCCGAGGGACAGGGAGGAAGAACACCGGGGAGCTGTTTTTT. This codes for CASRGTGRKNTGELFF.

This sequence joins TRBV6-1 and TRBJ1-2; D possibly corresponds to TRBD1 (5 bases). Germline V CDR1 and CDR2: MNHNS, SASEGT. V was trimmed by 5 bases and J by 7 bases, leaving 14 bases between them. The CDR3 is 13 residues long. CDR3 in DNA: TGTGCCAGCAGTCAGGGCTTACGACGTGGCTACACCTTC. Its translation: CASSQGLRRGYTF.

V is TRBV7-9 and J is TRBJ2-5; 7 bases are shared with TRBD2. V dropped 4 bases and J dropped 2; count of bases not matched to a gene: 10. The germline V gene has CDR1 SEHNR and CDR2 FQNEAQ (reference sequence). The CDR3 is 16 residues long. CDR3: CASSSPPAGEQETQYF. For the CDR3, the DNA is TGTGCCAGCAGCTCGCCCCCTGCGGGGGAGCAAGAGACCCAGTACTTC.

This chain joins TRBV11-3 and TRBJ2-3, with 9 bases aligning to TRBD2. This CDR3 is 17 amino acids long. CDR1 is SGHNT, CDR2 YENEEA, per germline. Trimming cost V 4 bases and J 8 bases; bases outside gene matches: 16. This CDR3 is CASSSRESAGGLATQYF. For the CDR3, the DNA is TGTGCCAGCAGCTCCCGCGAAAGTGCGGGGGGGCTGGCTACGCAGTATTTT.

CDR3: CASSLNSNYGYTF. The CDR3 DNA reads TGTGCCAGCAGCTTGAACAGCAACTATGGCTACACCTTC. The chain uses TRBV5-4 and TRBJ1-2; D gene ambiguous. The CDR3 runs to 13 residues. Germline values: CDR1 SGHNT, CDR2 YYREEE (reference sequence). V shed 1 base and J shed 2 bases, with 6 bases lying between them.

V is TRBV4-1 and J is TRBJ2-5; perhaps D is TRBD1 or TRBD2 (5 bases each). The V end was cut by 4 bases, the J end by 5 bases, with 11 bases between. The germline V gene has CDR1 MGHRA and CDR2 YSYEKL. This CDR3 contains 13 residues. The CDR3 DNA is TGCGCCAGCAGCCTCCTGGGGACGGAGACCCAGTACTTC. It specifies CASSLLGTETQYF.

This chain links TRBV23-1 with TRBJ1-1, with a possible D match to TRBD1 (6 bases). TRBV23-1 has ORF status, its function being uncertain. CDR3 length equals 15 residues. The germline V and J ends were trimmed by 2 bases and 5 bases, with 15 bases remaining between them. The CDR3 reads CASSQPEGERTEAFF. CDR3 in DNA: TGCGCCAGCAGTCAACCTGAGGGGGAAAGGACTGAAGCTTTCTTT.

V gene TRBV2 combines with J gene TRBJ1-6; weak D call: TRBD1 (6 bases). V shed 2 bases and J shed 10 bases, with 15 bases lying between them. The CDR3 contains 15 residues. Germline V gives CDR1 SNHLY, CDR2 FYNNEI. CDR3 bases: TGTGCCAGCAGTGAATTGTGGCAGGGGAACTCACCCCTCCACTTT. Amino acids: CASSELWQGNSPLHF.

The V gene is TRBV7-2, the J gene TRBJ1-2; unclear D gene. Germline CDR1 and CDR2: SGHTA and FQGNSA. Between the trimmed V and J ends, which lost 5 bases and 3 bases, there was a span of 10 bases. The CDR3 has 13 residues. CDR3 nucleotides: TGTGCCAGCAGCAACGGGGTTTACTATGGCTACACCTTC. It specifies CASSNGVYYGYTF. Full variable domain (missing parts from reference TRBV7-2 and TRBJ1-2): GAGVSQSPSNKVTEKGKDVELRCDPISGHTALYWYRQSLGQGLEFLIYFQGNSAPDKSGLPSDRFSAERTGGSVSTLTIQRTQQEDSAVYLCASSNGVYYGYTFGSGTRLTVV.

Points on this clone: The identical CDR3 is also encoded by other nucleotide sequences in the sample. The chain joins TRBV7-9 to TRBJ2-3, with 7 bases matching TRBD1. The germline CDR1 and CDR2 sequences are SEHNR and FQNEAQ (reference sequence). With 1 base clipped from V and 2 bases from J, the junction kept 3 bases outside the gene matches. The CDR3 extends over 15 amino acids. The CDR3 here is CASSLEGQFTDTQYF. CDR3 nucleotides: TGTGCCAGCAGCTTAGAGGGACAGTTCACAGATACGCAGTATTTT.

V is TRBV5-1 and J is TRBJ1-2; 7 bases are a match to TRBD1. Trimming took 0 bases from V and 8 from J; bases not matched to a gene: 7. The germline V gene encodes CDR1 SGHRS and CDR2 YFSETQ. The CDR3 is made up of 14 amino acids. The CDR3 region is CASSLAQTGTGYTF. The CDR3 DNA sequence: TGCGCCAGCAGCTTGGCCCAGACAGGGACAGGCTACACCTTC.

The rearrangement joins TRBV2 to TRBJ2-3; 12 bases are shared with TRBD2. Per germline, CDR1 SNHLY and CDR2 FYNNEI. V was clipped by 6 bases and J by 2 bases; unmatched bases: 6. This CDR3 is 16 amino acids long. The CDR3 loop reads CASRLAGGSFTDTQYF. In nucleotides, the CDR3 is TGTGCCAGCAGACTAGCGGGGGGATCTTTCACAGATACGCAGTATTTT. Variable domain in full (rest from reference TRBV2 and TRBJ2-3): EPEVTQTPSHQVTQMGQEVILRCVPISNHLYFYWYRQILGQKVEFLVSFYNNEISEKSEIFDDQFSVERPDGSNFTLKIRSTKLEDSAMYFCASRLAGGSFTDTQYFGPGTRLTVL.

V usage is TRBV28 and J usage is TRBJ2-7; D perhaps matches TRBD2 (7 bases). Germline CDR1 and CDR2: MDHEN and SYDVKM. The CDR3 is 15 amino acids. Between the trimmed V and J ends, which lost 7 bases and 4 bases, there was a span of 20 bases. CDR3 in DNA: TGTGCCAGCACCCCCTTAGGGGGGGGTACATACGAGCAGTACTTC. This translates into CASTPLGGGTYEQYF.

This chain uses TRBV6-1 with TRBJ1-2; D is possibly TRBD1 (5 bases). CDR1 MNHNS and CDR2 SASEGT come from the germline V gene. V shed 7 bases and J shed 4 bases, with 16 bases lying between them. CDR3 length: 14 amino acids. The CDR3 region has the DNA TGTGCCAGCAATAGGAGGGGAATGAGCTATGGCTACACCTTC. This translates into CASNRRGMSYGYTF.

The rearrangement uses TRBV11-2 and TRBJ1-1; D ambiguous. V dropped 7 bases and J dropped 1 base, with 10 bases sitting between them. This CDR3 spans 13 amino acids. Germline values: CDR1 SGHAT, CDR2 FQNNGV. The CDR3 sequence is CASTIGRNTEAFF. The CDR3 coding sequence is TGTGCCAGCACTATAGGAAGGAACACTGAAGCTTTCTTT.

V gene TRBV28 combines with J gene TRBJ1-1; D is possibly TRBD1 (6 bases). CDR3 length: 14 amino acids. Looked up from germline, CDR1 is MDHEN and CDR2 is SYDVKM. V was cut by 8 bases and J by 6 bases, with 19 bases left in between. CDR3 loop: CASYPTRGSAEAFF. Here the CDR3 DNA reads TGTGCCAGCTACCCAACCAGGGGTTCGGCTGAAGCTTTCTTT.

The rearrangement links TRBV7-2 to TRBJ1-2; weak D call: TRBD1 (6 bases). CDR1 is SGHTA and CDR2 is FQGNSA in the germline V gene. The V and J ends lost 7 bases and 4 bases respectively, with 13 bases between them. The CDR3 contains 13 residues. The CDR3 DNA sequence: TGTGCCAGCACCCCCTCGACAGGCTATGGCTACACCTTC. This translates into CASTPSTGYGYTF.

The CDR3 reads CASSQRGAQDTEAFF. The DNA for the CDR3 is TGCGCCAGCAGCCAGCGGGGGGCGCAAGACACTGAAGCTTTCTTT. The V and J genes are TRBV4-1 and TRBJ1-1; D is perhaps TRBD1 (6 bases). Germline loops: CDR1 MGHRA, CDR2 YSYEKL. This CDR3 contains 15 residues. V was trimmed by 3 bases and J by 3 bases, leaving 14 bases between them.

The chain employs TRBV6-5 and TRBJ2-3; 9 bases map to TRBD2. Germline values: CDR1 MNHEY, CDR2 SVGAGI. The trim removed 7 bases at V and 0 bases at J, leaving 5 bases unmatched. CDR3 length: 15 residues. The CDR3 is CASMLAGASTDTQYF. The CDR3 DNA reads TGTGCCAGCATGTTAGCGGGGGCTAGCACAGATACGCAGTATTTT.

The rearrangement uses TRBV11-2 and TRBJ1-2; D is unclear. V was pared by 0 bases and J by 12 bases, with 8 bases between. The CDR3 totals 11 residues. Germline values: CDR1 SGHAT, CDR2 FQNNGV. DNA for the CDR3: TGTGCCAGCAGCTTAGATCGAAGCCACACCTTC. This encodes CASSLDRSHTF.

As DNA, the CDR3 is TGTGCCAGCCACCTGGACAGGGTCCAAGAGACCCAGTACTTC. It translates to CASHLDRVQETQYF. The chain couples TRBV2 to TRBJ2-5; 8 nucleotides line up with TRBD1. This CDR3 has 14 residues. Germline V gene sequence: CDR1 SNHLY, CDR2 FYNNEI. V dropped 8 bases and J dropped 1; count of bases not matched to a gene: 6. The variable domain in full, completed from reference TRBV2 and TRBJ2-5, reads EPEVTQTPSHQVTQMGQEVILRCVPISNHLYFYWYRQILGQKVEFLVSFYNNEISEKSEIFDDQFSVERPDGSNFTLKIRSTKLEDSAMYFCASHLDRVQETQYFGPGTRLLVL.

This chain uses TRBV5-1 with TRBJ1-1; no reliable D call. CDR3 length equals 14 residues. Trimming cost V 0 bases and J 1 base, with 7 bases left between them. Germline lookup yields CDR1 SGHRS and CDR2 YFSETQ. Here the CDR3 DNA reads TGCGCCAGCAGCTTGGGAAGTCGGAACACTGAAGCTTTCTTT. The encoded protein is CASSLGSRNTEAFF.

The V and J genes are TRBV11-2 and TRBJ1-6; D ambiguous. In germline, CDR1 is SGHAT, CDR2 FQNNGV. Trimming removed 1 base from V and 6 bases from J, with 7 bases in between. The length of the CDR3 is 14 residues. CDR3 DNA sequence: TGTGCCAGCAGCTTAGGGCCGAGTAATTCACCCCTCCACTTT. The encoded protein is CASSLGPSNSPLHF.

The J gene is TRBJ2-3, the V gene TRBV11-2; D gene uncertain. The CDR3 extends over 13 amino acids. Per germline, CDR1 SGHAT and CDR2 FQNNGV. V was shortened by 0 bases and J by 9 bases, with 10 bases between the two germline ends. This CDR3 is CASSLDRPLTQYF. In nucleotides, the CDR3 is TGTGCCAGCAGCTTAGATCGTCCCCTCACGCAGTATTTT. Together with reference TRBV11-2 and TRBJ2-3, the CDR3 gives the full variable domain: EAGVAQSPRYKIIEKRQSVAFWCNPISGHATLYWYQQILGQGPKLLIQFQNNGVVDDSQLPKDRFSAERLKGVDSTLKIQPAKLEDSAVYLCASSLDRPLTQYFGPGTRLTVL.